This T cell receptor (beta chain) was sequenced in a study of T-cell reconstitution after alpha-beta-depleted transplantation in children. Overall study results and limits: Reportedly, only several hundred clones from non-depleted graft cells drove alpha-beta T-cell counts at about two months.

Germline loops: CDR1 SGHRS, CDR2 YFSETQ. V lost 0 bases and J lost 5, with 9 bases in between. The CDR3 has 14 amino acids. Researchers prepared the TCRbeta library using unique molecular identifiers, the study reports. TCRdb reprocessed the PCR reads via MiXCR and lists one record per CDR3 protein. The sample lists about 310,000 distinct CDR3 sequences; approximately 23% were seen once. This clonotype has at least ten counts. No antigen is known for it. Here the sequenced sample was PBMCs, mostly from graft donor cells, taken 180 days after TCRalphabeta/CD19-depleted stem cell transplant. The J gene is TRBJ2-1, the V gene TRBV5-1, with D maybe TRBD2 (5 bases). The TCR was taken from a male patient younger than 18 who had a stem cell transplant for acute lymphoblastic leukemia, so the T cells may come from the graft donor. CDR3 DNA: TGCGCCAGCAGCTTGGACGAGCGGAACAATGAGCAGTTCTTC. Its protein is CASSLDERNNEQFF.